Each of the 21 T cell receptor beta chains below was sequenced from the same sample in a study of pediatric ulcerative colitis. Assay: immunoSEQ multiplex PCR; the TCRdb copy retains only in-frame clones and omits some. The table shows about 35,000 clones, with 81% occurring only once. One to two pinch biopsies were taken from the rectum during colonoscopy. Sequenced: gut tissue. The receptors stem from a boy younger than 18 with mild ulcerative colitis.

This clone was seen only a few times. The chain employs TRBV6-5 and TRBJ1-2, with 7 bases aligning to TRBD1. The length of the CDR3 is 14 residues. V lost 2 bases, J lost 3 bases, and 3 bases stayed unmatched. Germline V CDR1 and CDR2: MNHEY, SVGAGI. The CDR3 reads CASSYVTGDYGYTF. CDR3 nucleotide sequence: TGTGCCAGCAGTTACGTAACAGGGGACTATGGCTACACCTTC.

This clone was recorded a few times. V is TRBV7-6 and J is TRBJ2-5; D remains ambiguous. The CDR3 contains 13 residues. Germline V CDR1 and CDR2: SGHVS, FNYEAQ. V lost 1 base and J 3 bases, leaving 6 bases between the germline ends. Here the CDR3 reads CASSLDGEETQYF. The CDR3 region has the DNA TGTGCCAGCAGCTTAGATGGGGAAGAGACCCAGTACTTC.

V gene TRBV7-2 combines with J gene TRBJ1-3; possible D gene TRBD1, 5 bases. This CDR3 contains 17 residues. Germline CDR1 SGHTA, CDR2 FQGNSA. V lost 5 bases and J lost 0, with 17 bases in between. CDR3 region: CASSPSPMTVSGNTIYF. As DNA, the CDR3 is TGTGCCAGCAGCCCCTCCCCTATGACAGTCTCTGGAAACACCATATATTTT.

V usage is TRBV6-4 and J usage is TRBJ2-2, with 8 bases aligning to TRBD2. Germline trimming cut 3 bases from V and 1 base from J; bases unmatched to any gene: 1. In germline, CDR1 is MRHNA, CDR2 SNTAGT. The CDR3 length is 15 residues. The CDR3 nucleotides read TGTGCCAGCAGTGAACGGGGGGGGAACACCGGGGAGCTGTTTTTT. Translating gives CASSERGGNTGELFF.

The chain combines TRBV6-1 with TRBJ1-3; D not resolved. This CDR3 comprises 15 residues. The germline V and J ends were trimmed by 2 bases and 2 bases, with 10 bases remaining between them. CDR1 and CDR2 from the germline V gene are MNHNS and SASEGT. The CDR3 nucleotides read TGTGCCAGCAGTGAAAGGCGTCAGGCTGGAAACACCATATATTTT. Its translation is CASSERRQAGNTIYF.

V and J are TRBV11-2 and TRBJ2-1; TRBD1 matches 10 bases. With V trimmed by 5 bases and J by 5 bases, 12 bases remained unmatched. The length of the CDR3 is 17 residues. The V gene's germline CDR1 is SGHAT and CDR2 FQNNGV. CDR3 bases: TGTGCCAGCAGCCCTACCTGGGGGACAGGGGTCCACAATGAGCAGTTCTTC. It is translated as CASSPTWGTGVHNEQFF.

V usage is TRBV5-1 and J usage is TRBJ2-2; TRBD1 matches at 9 bases. This CDR3 spans 17 amino acids. Germline CDR1 SGHRS, CDR2 YFSETQ. V gave up 2 bases and J gave up 3 bases; unmatched junction bases: 8. The CDR3 loop reads CASSLNRGPADTGELFF. The CDR3 nucleotides read TGCGCCAGCAGCTTAAACAGGGGGCCGGCGGACACCGGGGAGCTGTTTTTT.

This chain uses TRBV4-1 with TRBJ1-1; 9 bases agree with TRBD1. The V gene end was trimmed by 0 bases and the J gene end by 4 bases; junction bases not matched to a gene: 3. The germline CDR1 and CDR2 sequences are MGHRA and YSYEKL. This CDR3 region has 15 residues. The CDR3 is CASSQEQGAGTEAFF. The CDR3 DNA follows: TGCGCCAGCAGCCAAGAACAGGGGGCCGGCACTGAAGCTTTCTTT.

The chain recombines TRBV2 with TRBJ1-3; D not certain. The CDR3 length is 12 residues. V was shortened by 9 bases and J by 4 bases, with 10 bases between the two germline ends. Germline CDR1 and CDR2: SNHLY and FYNNEI. Written as DNA, the CDR3 is TGTGCCAGAGCTCTGAGGGGAAACACCATATATTTT. Its protein product is CARALRGNTIYF.

This sequence joins TRBV5-4 and TRBJ1-1, with no clear D. Germline V gene data show CDR1 as SGHNT and CDR2 as YYREEE (reference sequence). This CDR3 has 12 amino acids. Between the trimmed V and J ends, which lost 3 bases and 6 bases, there was a span of 9 bases. This chain's CDR3 is CASSSRASEAFF. Here the CDR3 DNA reads TGTGCCAGCAGCTCTAGGGCCTCTGAAGCTTTCTTT.

This clone was seen a single time. The chain links TRBV5-1 to TRBJ2-1; perhaps D is TRBD1 or TRBD2 (6 bases each). The CDR3 has 17 amino acids. CDR1 is SGHRS, CDR2 YFSETQ, per germline. V lost 0 bases and J lost 6, with 19 bases in between. The CDR3 DNA is TGCGCCAGCAGCTTGGCCTACGGGGGCCGATTGAGCAATGAGCAGTTCTTC. Amino acids: CASSLAYGGRLSNEQFF.

The chain is built from TRBV7-9 and TRBJ2-7; the match to TRBD1 covers 7 bases. Germline trimming cut 7 bases from V and 1 base from J; bases unmatched to any gene: 13. CDR1 and CDR2 (germline): SEHNR, FQNEAQ (reference sequence). The CDR3 consists of 16 residues. The CDR3 loop reads CASIPPDRQGSYEQYF. The CDR3 DNA follows: TGTGCCAGCATACCACCCGACCGACAGGGATCCTACGAGCAGTACTTC.

The chain is built from TRBV29-1 and TRBJ1-2, with TRBD1 identical over 7 bases. This CDR3 is 11 amino acids long. Per germline, CDR1 SQVTM and CDR2 ANQGSEA. The V gene end was trimmed by 7 bases and the J gene end by 4 bases; junction bases not matched to a gene: 3. The CDR3 DNA reads as TGCAGCGCCACAGGGGTCTATGGCTACACCTTC. Protein product: CSATGVYGYTF.

The chain recombines TRBV6-1 with TRBJ1-5; 8 bases line up with TRBD1. Losses at the gene ends were 6 bases for V and 4 bases for J; bases not matched to a gene: 2. The CDR3 loop spans 13 amino acids. Germline V gene lookup returns CDR1 MNHNS and CDR2 SASEGT. DNA of the CDR3: TGTGCCAGCAGACGACAGGGGAATCAGCCCCAGCATTTT. It yields the protein CASRRQGNQPQHF.

With regard to this clone: An end of the junction does not agree with germline; a read error may underlie this. V is TRBV5-8 and J is TRBJ2-1; D perhaps matches TRBD1 (7 bases). Germline values: CDR1 SGHTS, CDR2 YDEGEE. The CDR3 is 11 residues long. The CDR3 loop reads CASSLATGLVF. The DNA for the CDR3 is TGTGCCAGCAGCCTAGCGACAGGGTTGGTCTTC.

The chain joins TRBV19 to TRBJ2-5; 8 positions match TRBD2. This CDR3 has 15 residues. With V trimmed by 3 bases and J by 4 bases, 7 bases remained unmatched. The germline V gene encodes CDR1 LNHDA and CDR2 SQIVND (reference sequence). The CDR3 sequence is CASSIWSGGGETQYF. CDR3 DNA sequence: TGTGCCAGTAGTATTTGGAGCGGGGGAGGAGAGACCCAGTACTTC.

This clone was observed a single time. V gene TRBV29-1 combines with J gene TRBJ2-3, with TRBD2 as a possible D gene (7 bases). Germline V lookup: CDR1 SQVTM, CDR2 ANQGSEA. The ends were cut back, 3 bases at V and 3 bases at J, with 10 bases in the middle. The CDR3 is made up of 13 amino acids. CDR3 sequence reads: CSVDRGATDTQYF. In DNA form, the CDR3 reads TGCAGCGTTGACCGGGGGGCAACAGATACGCAGTATTTT.

The gene calls are TRBV4-2 and TRBJ1-1; D is uncertain. CDR3 size: 15 residues. Trimming cost V 1 base and J 3 bases, with 12 bases left between them. The V gene's germline CDR1 is LGHNA and CDR2 YNFKEQ. CDR3 coding DNA: TGTGCCAGCAGCCAAGGAAGTAGGTGGGACACTGAAGCTTTCTTT. This encodes CASSQGSRWDTEAFF.

The chain recombines TRBV7-9 with TRBJ2-1, with D possibly TRBD2 on 5 matching bases. CDR1 and CDR2 (germline): SEHNR, FQNEAQ (reference sequence). V lost 6 bases, J lost 6 bases, and 6 bases lay in between. The CDR3 runs 11 residues. CDR3 DNA: TGTGCCAGCAGGGCGGGCAATGAGCAGTTCTTC. Its protein product is CASRAGNEQFF. The variable domain in full, with the rest retrieved from reference TRBV7-9 and TRBJ2-1, is DTGVSQNPRHKITKRGQNVTFRCDPISEHNRLYWYRQTLGQGPEFLTYFQNEAQLEKSRLLSDRFSAERPKGSFSTLEIQRTEQGDSAMYLCASRAGNEQFFGPGTRLTVL.

The chain is built from TRBV9 and TRBJ2-7, with TRBD1 as a possible D gene (5 bases). Trimming removed 3 bases from V and 0 bases from J, with 16 bases in between. There are 16 residues in the CDR3. Germline V CDR1 and CDR2: SGDLS, YYNGEE. The CDR3 is CASSDDEDTYSYEQYF. In nucleotides, the CDR3 is TGTGCCAGCAGCGACGACGAGGACACTTACTCCTACGAGCAGTACTTC.

The genes are TRBV7-2 and TRBJ1-6, with D unresolved. This CDR3 region has 12 residues. V shed 6 bases and J shed 9 bases, with 9 bases lying between them. Germline-derived CDR1 and CDR2 are SGHTA and FQGNSA. The CDR3 DNA reads TGTGCCAGCAGTTGGACTGGTTCACCCCTCCACTTT. This codes for CASSWTGSPLHF.